This T cell receptor beta chain emerged from a study of blood T cell repertoires in COVID-19. About the study: COVID-19 samples from acute and convalescent phases originated in the United States, Italy and Spain. From T cells, B-cell-depleted T cells, or PBMCs came the material, which was cDNA or gDNA.

Participants' reported clinical history set cohort assignment. Authors' analysis steps: Amplified reference gene primers provided the basis for estimating nucleated cell counts. Repertoires were generated with immunoSEQ multiplex PCR, while TCRdb's copy carries only in-frame clones and drops some. V, J and clone size derive from that table, while D and trimming were established from the DNA sequence. The sample includes 300,000 to 450,000 clones, almost 90% of them seen just once. The sequenced material came from PBMCs or T cells enriched from blood (not recorded which). The receptor was derived from a woman aged 25 to 45 who had been exposed to COVID-19.

CDR3 region: CASSRINRAQQETQYF. The DNA for the CDR3 is TGCGCCAGCAGCCGAATTAACAGGGCCCAACAAGAGACCCAGTACTTC. This chain connects TRBV5-1 to TRBJ2-5, with D tentatively TRBD1 (6 bases). CDR3 size: 16 residues. V lost 4 bases, J lost 2 bases, and 18 bases lay in between. Germline-derived CDR1 and CDR2 are SGHRS and YFSETQ.